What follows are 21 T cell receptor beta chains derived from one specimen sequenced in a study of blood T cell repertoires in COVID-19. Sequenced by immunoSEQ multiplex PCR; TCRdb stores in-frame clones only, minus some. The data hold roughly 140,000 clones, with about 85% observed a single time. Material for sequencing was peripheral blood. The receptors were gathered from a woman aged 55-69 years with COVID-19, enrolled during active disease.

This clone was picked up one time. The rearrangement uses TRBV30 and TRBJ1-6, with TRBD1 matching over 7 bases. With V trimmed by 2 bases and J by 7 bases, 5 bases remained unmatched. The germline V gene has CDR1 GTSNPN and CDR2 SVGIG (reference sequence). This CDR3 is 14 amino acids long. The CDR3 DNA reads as TGTGCCTGGAGTTTGGGACAGCAGAATTCACCCCTCCACTTT. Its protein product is CAWSLGQQNSPLHF.

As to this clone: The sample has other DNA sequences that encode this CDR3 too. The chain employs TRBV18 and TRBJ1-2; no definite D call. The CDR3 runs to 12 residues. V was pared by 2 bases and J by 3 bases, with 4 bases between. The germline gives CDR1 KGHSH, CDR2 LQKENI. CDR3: CASSPTDYGYTF. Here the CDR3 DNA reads TGTGCCAGCTCACCAACAGACTATGGCTACACCTTC.

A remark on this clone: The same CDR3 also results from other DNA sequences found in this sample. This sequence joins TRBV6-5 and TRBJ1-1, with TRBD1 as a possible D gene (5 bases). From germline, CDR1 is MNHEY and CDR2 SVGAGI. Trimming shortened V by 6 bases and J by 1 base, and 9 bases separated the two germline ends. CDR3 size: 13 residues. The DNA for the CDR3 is TGTGCCAGCAGGGGTACAGGGAACACTGAAGCTTTCTTT. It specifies CASRGTGNTEAFF.

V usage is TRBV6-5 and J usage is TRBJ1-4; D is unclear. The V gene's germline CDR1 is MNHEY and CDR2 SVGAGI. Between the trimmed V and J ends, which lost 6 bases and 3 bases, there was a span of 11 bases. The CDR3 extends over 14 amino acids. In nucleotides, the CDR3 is TGTGCCAGCAGCTACGGCGGCTCTAATGAAAAACTGTTTTTT. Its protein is CASSYGGSNEKLFF.

This chain's CDR3 is CSAATATDYGYTF. DNA for the CDR3: TGCAGCGCTGCGACAGCCACGGACTATGGCTACACCTTC. The rearrangement uses TRBV29-1 and TRBJ1-2; a possible D gene is TRBD1 (5 bases). This CDR3 contains 13 residues. Germline V CDR1 and CDR2: SQVTM, ANQGSEA. Trimming removed 7 bases at V and 3 bases at J, with 15 bases between.

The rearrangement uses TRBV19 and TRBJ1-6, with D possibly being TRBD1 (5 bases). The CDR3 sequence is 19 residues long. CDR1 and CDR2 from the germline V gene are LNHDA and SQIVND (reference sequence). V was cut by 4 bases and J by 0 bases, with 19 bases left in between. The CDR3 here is CASSTRTIGGSSYNSPLHF. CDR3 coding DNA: TGTGCCAGTAGTACCCGGACCATCGGGGGGTCCTCCTATAATTCACCCCTCCACTTT.

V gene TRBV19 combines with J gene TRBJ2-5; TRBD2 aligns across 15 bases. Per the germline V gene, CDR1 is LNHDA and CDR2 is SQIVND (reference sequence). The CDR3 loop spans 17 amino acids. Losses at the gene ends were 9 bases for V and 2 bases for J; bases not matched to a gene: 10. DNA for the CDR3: TGTGCCAGCACCGGGACTAGCGGGAGGAAGGGGCAAGAGACCCAGTACTTC. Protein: CASTGTSGRKGQETQYF.

The CDR3 region is CASSPSGTEKLFF. The CDR3 DNA reads as TGTGCCAGCAGCCCTTCGGGAACGGAAAAACTGTTTTTT. The V gene is TRBV9, the J gene TRBJ1-4, with no clear D. The CDR3 runs 13 residues. The V end lost 4 bases, the J end lost 8 bases, and 12 bases lay between the germline ends. Looked up from germline, CDR1 is SGDLS and CDR2 is YYNGEE.

CDR3 loop: CASSSMTASSYNEQFF. The CDR3 bases are TGTGCCAGTAGTTCCATGACAGCTAGCTCCTACAATGAGCAGTTCTTC. The chain carries TRBV19 and TRBJ2-1, with TRBD1 as a possible D gene (5 bases). Between the trimmed V and J ends, which lost 5 bases and 0 bases, there was a span of 14 bases. CDR1 LNHDA and CDR2 SQIVND come from the germline V gene (reference sequence). The CDR3 has 16 residues.

The CDR3 is CASSVSGQPNTEAFF. The CDR3 nucleotides read TGTGCCAGCAGCGTCTCGGGACAGCCTAACACTGAAGCTTTCTTT. The chain employs TRBV9 and TRBJ1-1, with 7 positions matching TRBD1. CDR3 length: 15 amino acids. The V gene end was trimmed by 2 bases and the J gene end by 2 bases; junction bases not matched to a gene: 6. Germline V gene sequence: CDR1 SGDLS, CDR2 YYNGEE. The variable domain in full, completed from reference TRBV9 and TRBJ1-1, reads DSGVTQTPKHLITATGQRVTLRCSPRSGDLSVYWYQQSLDQGLQFLIQYYNGEERAKGNILERFSAQQFPDLHSELNLSSLELGDSALYFCASSVSGQPNTEAFFGQGTRLTVV.

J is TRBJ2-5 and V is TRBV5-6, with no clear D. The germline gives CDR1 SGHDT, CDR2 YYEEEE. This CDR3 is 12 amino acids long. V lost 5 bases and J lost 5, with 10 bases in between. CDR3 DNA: TGTGCCAGCAGGTCTAGTGTTGAGACCCAGTACTTC. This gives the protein CASRSSVETQYF.

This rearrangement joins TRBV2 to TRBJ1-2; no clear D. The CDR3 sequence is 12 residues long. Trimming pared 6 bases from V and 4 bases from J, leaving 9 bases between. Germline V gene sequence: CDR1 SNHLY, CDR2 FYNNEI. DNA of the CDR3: TGTGCCAGCAGGACGGGGATCTATGGCTACACCTTC. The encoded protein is CASRTGIYGYTF.

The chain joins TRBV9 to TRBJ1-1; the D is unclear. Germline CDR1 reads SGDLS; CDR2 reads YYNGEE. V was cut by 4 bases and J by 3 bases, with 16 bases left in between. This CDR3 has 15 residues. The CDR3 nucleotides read TGTGCCAGCAGCAGACGAGGGAGTGCGGACACTGAAGCTTTCTTT. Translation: CASSRRGSADTEAFF.

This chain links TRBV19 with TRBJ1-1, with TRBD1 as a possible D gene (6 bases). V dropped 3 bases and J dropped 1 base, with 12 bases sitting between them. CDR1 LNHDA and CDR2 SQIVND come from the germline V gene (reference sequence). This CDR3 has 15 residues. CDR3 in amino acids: CASSILGQRNTEAFF. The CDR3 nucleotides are TGTGCCAGTAGTATCTTGGGACAAAGGAACACTGAAGCTTTCTTT.

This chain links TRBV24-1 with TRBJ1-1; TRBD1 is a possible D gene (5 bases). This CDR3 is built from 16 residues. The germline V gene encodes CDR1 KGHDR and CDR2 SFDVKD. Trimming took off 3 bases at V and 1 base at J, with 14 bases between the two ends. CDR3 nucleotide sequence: TGTGCCACCAGTGATCGACAGCTTTCCACGAACACTGAAGCTTTCTTT. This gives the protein CATSDRQLSTNTEAFF.

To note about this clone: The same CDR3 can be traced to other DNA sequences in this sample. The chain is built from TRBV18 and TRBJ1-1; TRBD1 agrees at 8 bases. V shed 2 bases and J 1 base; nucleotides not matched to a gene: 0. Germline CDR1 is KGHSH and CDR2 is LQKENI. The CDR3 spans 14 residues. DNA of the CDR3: TGTGCCAGCTCACCAGGGACAGGGAACACTGAAGCTTTCTTT. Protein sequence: CASSPGTGNTEAFF. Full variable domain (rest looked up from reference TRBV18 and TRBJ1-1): NAGVMQNPRHLVRRRGQEARLRCSPMKGHSHVYWYRQLPEEGLKFMVYLQKENIIDESGMPKERFSAEFPKEGPSILRIQQVVRGDSAAYFCASSPGTGNTEAFFGQGTRLTVV.

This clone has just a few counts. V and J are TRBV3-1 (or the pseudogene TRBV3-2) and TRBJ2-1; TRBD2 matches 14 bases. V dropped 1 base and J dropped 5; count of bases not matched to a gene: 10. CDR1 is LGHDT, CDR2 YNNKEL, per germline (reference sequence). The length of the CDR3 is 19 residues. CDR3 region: CASSQAAGTSGRRNNEQFF. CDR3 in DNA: TGTGCCAGCAGCCAAGCTGCCGGGACTAGCGGGAGAAGGAACAATGAGCAGTTCTTC.

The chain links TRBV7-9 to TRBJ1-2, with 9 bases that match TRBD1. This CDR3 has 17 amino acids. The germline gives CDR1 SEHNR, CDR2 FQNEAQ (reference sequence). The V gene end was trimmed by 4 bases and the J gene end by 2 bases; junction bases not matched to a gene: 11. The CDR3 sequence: CASSSRHYGTGNYGYTF. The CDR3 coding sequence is TGTGCCAGCAGCTCAAGACATTACGGGACAGGGAACTATGGCTACACCTTC.

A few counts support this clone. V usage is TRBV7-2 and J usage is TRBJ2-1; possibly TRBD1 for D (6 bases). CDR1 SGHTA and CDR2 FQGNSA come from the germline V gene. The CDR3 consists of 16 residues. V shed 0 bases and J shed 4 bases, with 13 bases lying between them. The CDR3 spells CASSLAERRGYNEQFF. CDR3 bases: TGTGCCAGCAGCTTAGCTGAGCGAAGGGGGTACAATGAGCAGTTCTTC.

The CDR3 protein is CASSPPNSGSYEQYF. The CDR3 nucleotides are TGTGCCAGCTCACCACCGAATAGCGGGAGCTACGAGCAGTACTTC. The chain is built from TRBV18 and TRBJ2-7, with TRBD2 identical over 9 bases. CDR1 and CDR2 from the germline V gene are KGHSH and LQKENI. The V and J ends lost 0 bases and 3 bases, in that order; junction bases with no gene match: 3. The CDR3 is 15 residues long.

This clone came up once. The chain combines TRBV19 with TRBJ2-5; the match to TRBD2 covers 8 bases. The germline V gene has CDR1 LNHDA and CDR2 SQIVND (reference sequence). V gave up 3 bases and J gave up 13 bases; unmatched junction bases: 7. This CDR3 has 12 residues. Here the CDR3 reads CASSIRSGVRYF. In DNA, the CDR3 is TGTGCCAGTAGTATCCGTAGCGGGGTCCGGTACTTC.